This T cell receptor (beta chain) was captured in a study of blood T cells in healthy people across ages (dated by TCRdb to about 2015). Turning to the overall study: In model experiments, template switching captured about one uniquely barcoded TCR beta cDNA molecule for every two T cells. To avoid experimental bias, donors of different ages were spread randomly across the sequencing lanes. Age-related changes in TCR beta repertoire diversity were measured in the study by deep sequencing normalized with unique cDNA molecular identifiers. Two additional independent replicas of 1 million unique cDNA reads from the same blood draw were analyzed for two donors (one aged 18 to 30 and one aged 80 or older). Donors were grouped into four age groups: young (average about 15 years), middle-aged (under 40), aged (roughly 67) and long-lived (just over 80).

Concerning this clonotype itself: It has no known antigen specificity. No quality values exist for individual bases; no much larger clone is one base distant.

The donors were under 40 Caucasian individuals from Russia, aged 6 to 90 years, who were systemically healthy. About 9.6 milliliters of peripheral blood were collected from each donor into EDTA-treated Vacutainer tubes. PBMCs were isolated by Ficoll-Paque density-gradient centrifugation, with at least 6 million obtained per sample. Total RNA was extracted from PBMCs with Trizol reagent, with at least 6 micrograms obtained per sample. The percentages of naive CD45RAhigh/CD27high T cells were determined by flow cytometry on a PBMC aliquot from every donor. The V end loses 3 bases and the J end loses 2 bases, and a stretch of 14 bases separates them. From the germline V gene, CDR1 is SGHTA and CDR2 is FQGTGA. The CDR3 goes from the cysteine to the phenylalanine over 16 residues. Just CDR3 DNA is preserved here, 48 bases in frame from base 1. The research as a whole found: Donor CMV infection status was unknown, potentially confounding age-related changes in expanded clonotypes. Compared with the aged group, the long-lived group had more naive CD4+ T cells, fewer expanded clones and increased TCR diversity, suggesting age selection. As age increased, observed TCR beta diversity per million T cells dropped in a roughly linear way, and a significant reduction was already evident by age about 40. Because profiling used bulk unsorted PBMCs, naive and antigen-experienced compartments could not be compared conclusively. Estimates of total diversity from one million sequenced T cells were regarded as lower bounds and underestimates. The percentage of naive T cells measured by flow cytometry correlated strongly with observed TCR beta diversity.

The library was prepared using 5' RACE. For sequencing, an Illumina HiSeq 2500 was employed. The second PCR ran for about 6 to 11 cycles and used a J-beta primer mix along with a sample-barcoded 5' primer. A template-switch 5' adaptor carrying 12 random nucleotides introduced a unique molecular identifier onto each TCR beta cDNA molecule. Each sample yielded at least 2.5 million CDR3-containing paired-end reads. All of the RNA was converted into first-strand cDNA using the Mint cDNA synthesis kit, with a TRBC-specific oligonucleotide serving as the primer. Following uracil-DNA glycosylase treatment, a first 18-cycle PCR with universal primers M1SS and BC2_uni_R was performed on all cDNA. For the original study's pipeline: For normalization, 1 million high-quality reads were randomly selected from each sample, with every read carrying a distinct molecular identifier. Reads sharing molecular identifiers were discarded rather than binned into consensus sequences. MiTCR, set to a Q25 quality threshold and the strictest error-elimination algorithm, was used for CDR3 identification, clonotype clustering and error correction. A nonparametric unseen species model using Euler transformation provided a lower-bound estimate of total TCR beta diversity. The public reads were run again by TCRdb, first through fastp at Q25 and then through MiXCR, and only productive beta chains were kept. Here each entry gathers all rows of one CDR3 protein and keeps the most common genes and DNA. The V and J calls and clone size come from TCRdb's table, not from the authors' own analysis. This sample comprises 800,000 to 950,000 distinct CDR3 sequences, approximately 49% of them detected only once. The top ten constitute 13% of the sample.

The sequencing input was blood. The receptor's source is a man aged 25 to 40 in good health. The V gene is TRBV7-3 and the J gene is TRBJ2-1; D gene: possibly TRBD2, on 6 matching bases. The CDR3 amino acid sequence is: CASSLSTGVTYNEQFF. DNA sequence: TGTGCCAGCAGCTTGAGCACGGGGGTTACCTACAATGAGCAGTTCTTC.